Following are 13 T cell receptor beta chains from one sample sequenced in a study of blood T cell repertoires in COVID-19. Only in-frame clones appear in the TCRdb table, and some are missing; sequencing was by immunoSEQ multiplex PCR. The repertoire holds under 300,000 clones, roughly 80% seen once, with less than 3.5% in the top ten. What was sequenced was peripheral blood. The source is a woman aged 18-35 years with acute or convalescent COVID-19.

The rearrangement links TRBV18 to TRBJ1-2; D call uncertain. Trimming stripped 0 bases from V and 4 bases from J, with 9 bases between. CDR1 and CDR2 (germline): KGHSH, LQKENI. The CDR3 runs to 14 residues. The CDR3 loop is CASSPPSRAYGYTF. The CDR3 bases are TGTGCCAGCTCACCACCATCCCGCGCCTATGGCTACACCTTC.

The rearrangement joins TRBV5-6 to TRBJ2-7; 10 bases are shared with TRBD1. The CDR3 extends over 15 amino acids. Germline V gene sequence: CDR1 SGHDT, CDR2 YYEEEE. V lost 4 bases, J lost 2 bases, and 6 bases stayed unmatched. CDR3 in DNA: TGTGCCAGCAGCATAACCGGGACAGGGGCCTACGAGCAGTACTTC. Residues: CASSITGTGAYEQYF. Using reference TRBV5-6 and TRBJ2-7 for the parts outside the CDR3, the full variable domain is DAGVTQSPTHLIKTRGQQVTLRCSPKSGHDTVSWYQQALGQGPQFIFQYYEEEERQRGNFPDRFSGHQFPNYSSELNVNALLLGDSALYLCASSITGTGAYEQYFGPGTRLTVT.

V and J are TRBV27 and TRBJ2-1; 8 bases are a match to TRBD2. This CDR3 is 15 amino acids long. Per the germline V gene, CDR1 is MNHEY and CDR2 is SMNVEV (reference sequence). The junction had 6 bases not matched to a gene; V was cut back by 1 base and J by 7 bases. The CDR3 nucleotides are TGTGCCAGCAGTTTATGGGTAGCGGGACGAAATGAGCAGTTCTTC. Encoded protein: CASSLWVAGRNEQFF.

This chain connects TRBV9 to TRBJ2-2, with D possibly being TRBD2 (5 bases). Germline V gene sequence: CDR1 SGDLS, CDR2 YYNGEE. This CDR3 spans 16 amino acids. V gave up 0 bases and J gave up 3 bases, with 12 bases separating them. Written as DNA, the CDR3 is TGTGCCAGCAGCGTAGAGGCGGGCCTTTACACCGGGGAGCTGTTTTTT. Translated, it gives CASSVEAGLYTGELFF.

V usage is TRBV2 and J usage is TRBJ1-5; D is undetermined. Trimming left V 4 bases short and J 3 bases short, with 13 bases between. This CDR3 is built from 15 residues. In germline, CDR1 is SNHLY, CDR2 FYNNEI. CDR3 sequence reads: CASSVGQANNQPQHF. The CDR3 DNA follows: TGTGCCAGCAGTGTTGGGCAGGCCAACAATCAGCCCCAGCATTTT.

This clone was observed once. The chain carries TRBV27 and TRBJ1-2; D remains unclear. V dropped 4 bases and J dropped 5 bases, with 8 bases sitting between them. Germline loops: CDR1 MNHEY, CDR2 SMNVEV (reference sequence). CDR3 length equals 12 residues. The chain's CDR3 is CASSSGSYGYTF. The CDR3 DNA reads TGTGCCAGCAGTTCCGGGTCATATGGCTACACCTTC.

The chain joins TRBV28 to TRBJ2-5, with TRBD2 identical over 7 bases. With 5 bases clipped from V and 5 bases from J, the junction kept 11 bases outside the gene matches. Per germline, CDR1 MDHEN and CDR2 SYDVKM. CDR3 length: 15 amino acids. The CDR3 DNA follows: TGTGCCAGCAGTAATAGCGGGCAAAACCTTGAGACCCAGTACTTC. It yields the protein CASSNSGQNLETQYF. The complete variable domain, with remaining parts taken from reference TRBV28 and TRBJ2-5, reads DVKVTQSSRYLVKRTGEKVFLECVQDMDHENMFWYRQDPGLGLRLIYFSYDVKMKEKGDIPEGYSVSREKKERFSLILESASTNQTSMYLCASSNSGQNLETQYFGPGTRLLVL.

The chain is built from TRBV4-1 and TRBJ2-5; 7 bases fit TRBD2. CDR3 length equals 19 residues. Germline-derived CDR1 and CDR2 are MGHRA and YSYEKL. The ends lost 0 bases at V and 5 bases at J; junction bases unmatched: 18. CDR3 in DNA: TGCGCCAGCAGCCAAGAGAGGGCGGGAGTAGGCCGTGTAGGGGAGACCCAGTACTTC. As protein: CASSQERAGVGRVGETQYF.

V usage is TRBV20-1 and J usage is TRBJ2-2; 10 positions agree with TRBD2. The CDR3 sequence is 21 residues long. Germline CDR1 reads DFQATT; CDR2 reads SNEGSKA (reference sequence). The trim removed 3 bases at V and 4 bases at J, leaving 23 bases unmatched. DNA for the CDR3: TGCAGTGCTAGTCGGCCGGGCCTAGTTTTAGCGGGAGGCCGTGTCACCGGGGAGCTGTTTTTT. Its translation is CSASRPGLVLAGGRVTGELFF.

This chain connects TRBV6-5 to TRBJ2-1; D remains unclear. V lost 2 bases and J 8 bases, leaving 10 bases between the germline ends. The germline gives CDR1 MNHEY, CDR2 SVGAGI. The CDR3 length is 13 residues. Written as DNA, the CDR3 is TGTGCCAGCAGTTACGTCGGTCTAGATGAGCAGTTCTTC. It encodes CASSYVGLDEQFF.

The chain carries TRBV7-9 and TRBJ2-1; D perhaps matches TRBD2 (6 bases). CDR1 is SEHNR, CDR2 FQNEAQ, per germline (reference sequence). Trimming pared 6 bases from V and 6 bases from J, leaving 21 bases between. The CDR3 loop spans 16 amino acids. The CDR3, as DNA: TGTGCCAGCAGGGCGCGGATAAGCGGGTCTCTCAATGAGCAGTTCTTC. This codes for CASRARISGSLNEQFF. The variable domain in full, with the rest retrieved from reference TRBV7-9 and TRBJ2-1, is DTGVSQNPRHKITKRGQNVTFRCDPISEHNRLYWYRQTLGQGPEFLTYFQNEAQLEKSRLLSDRFSAERPKGSFSTLEIQRTEQGDSAMYLCASRARISGSLNEQFFGPGTRLTVL.

The J gene is TRBJ1-6, the V gene TRBV15; 7 bases map to TRBD1. Germline V lookup: CDR1 LNHNV, CDR2 YYDKDF (reference sequence). The CDR3 sequence is 17 residues long. V lost 0 bases to trimming and J lost 8 bases; unmatched junction nucleotides: 10. The CDR3: CATSRDVDRGGDSPLHF. The CDR3 DNA sequence: TGTGCCACCAGCAGAGACGTAGACAGAGGGGGCGATTCACCCCTCCACTTT.

The chain employs TRBV28 and TRBJ1-4; 7 bases are shared with TRBD1. CDR3 length: 15 residues. The V and J ends lost 3 bases and 7 bases, in that order; junction bases with no gene match: 8. Germline lookup yields CDR1 MDHEN and CDR2 SYDVKM. CDR3 DNA: TGTGCCAGCAGTTTCCCTAGACAGGGTGCTGAAAAACTGTTTTTT. Protein: CASSFPRQGAEKLFF. Using reference TRBV28 and TRBJ1-4 for the parts outside the CDR3, the full variable domain is DVKVTQSSRYLVKRTGEKVFLECVQDMDHENMFWYRQDPGLGLRLIYFSYDVKMKEKGDIPEGYSVSREKKERFSLILESASTNQTSMYLCASSFPRQGAEKLFFGSGTQLSVL.